Listed here are 26 T cell receptor beta chains from one sample, sequenced in a study of cytomegalovirus exposure and HLA in healthy donors. PCR employed 60 Vbeta and 13 Jbeta primers. Assay used: immunoSEQ multiplex PCR; TCRdb lists only in-frame clones, some missing. The sample contains approximately 160,000 clones, about four fifths of which appear only once. The sequenced material came from PBMCs. Receptors originate from a woman between 45 and 60 years old in good health and CMV-seropositive.

This clone showed up just a few times. The J gene is TRBJ2-7, the V gene TRBV21-1; TRBD2 is taken as the D call from the table, unchecked against the DNA. TRBV21-1 constitutes a pseudogene. The CDR3 consists of 19 residues. CDR3 in DNA: TGTGCCAGCAGCAAAGACGAGGTGAAGGAGCGGGGAGGGCGCTACGAGCAGTACTTC. Translating gives CASSKDEVKERGGRYEQYF.

The chain recombines TRBV14 with TRBJ1-1, with D hard to call. The CDR3 is made up of 14 amino acids. CDR1 and CDR2 (germline): SGHDN, FVKESK. Trimming pared 0 bases from V and 2 bases from J, leaving 7 bases between. CDR3 protein: CASSQEVENTEAFF. CDR3 bases: TGTGCCAGCAGCCAAGAAGTAGAAAACACTGAAGCTTTCTTT.

The rearrangement links TRBV5-4 to TRBJ1-4; no clear D gene. Trimming took 4 bases from V and 3 from J, leaving 13 bases between them. This CDR3 is built from 15 residues. CDR1 SGHNT and CDR2 YYREEE come from the germline V gene (reference sequence). CDR3: CASSRPGAPNEKLFF. The DNA of the CDR3 is TGTGCCAGCAGCCGACCAGGCGCCCCTAATGAAAAACTGTTTTTT.

The rearrangement uses TRBV19 and TRBJ1-5; 8 bases are shared with TRBD1. J was trimmed by 6 bases and V by 6 bases; bases with no gene match: 13. The CDR3 runs to 16 residues. CDR1 is LNHDA and CDR2 is SQIVND in the germline V gene (reference sequence). The CDR3 loop is CASRDRTGLRGQPQHF. CDR3 coding DNA: TGTGCCAGTAGAGATCGGACAGGGTTGAGGGGTCAGCCCCAGCATTTT.

The chain is built from TRBV2 and TRBJ2-1, with D perhaps matching TRBD2 (6 bases). The CDR3 is 19 residues long. The V gene's germline CDR1 is SNHLY and CDR2 FYNNEI. The V end was cut by 0 bases, the J end by 8 bases, with 26 bases between. The CDR3 sequence is CASSEALGMAGRRSDEQFF. The CDR3 coding sequence is TGTGCCAGCAGTGAAGCGCTCGGGATGGCGGGGCGCCGGTCTGATGAGCAGTTCTTC.

In the case of this clone: Other DNA sequences in the sample encode the same CDR3. The V and J genes are TRBV15 and TRBJ2-3, with 11 bases aligning to TRBD2. The CDR3 sequence is 16 residues long. Germline CDR1 LNHNV, CDR2 YYDKDF (reference sequence). J gave up 6 bases and V 0 bases, and 5 bases lay outside the gene matches. CDR3 DNA sequence: TGTGCCACCAGCAGAGATTTAGCGGGAGGGCGTGATACGCAGTATTTT. As protein: CATSRDLAGGRDTQYF.

This chain connects TRBV2 to TRBJ1-4; no definite D call. The germline CDR1 and CDR2 sequences are SNHLY and FYNNEI. The CDR3 runs to 14 residues. Deletions cut 6 bases from V and 4 bases from J, with 12 bases between. The DNA of the CDR3 is TGTGCCAGCAGCGCCTCCGCCTATAATGAAAAACTGTTTTTT. Translation: CASSASAYNEKLFF.

The genes are TRBV30 and TRBJ1-1, with D unresolved. The CDR3 contains 13 residues. The V end was cut by 3 bases, the J end by 1 base, with 9 bases between. Germline CDR1 reads GTSNPN; CDR2 reads SVGIG (reference sequence). The CDR3 protein is CAWSLGANTEAFF. Here the CDR3 DNA reads TGTGCCTGGAGCCTCGGAGCGAACACTGAAGCTTTCTTT.

This chain connects TRBV5-4 to TRBJ2-3, with D maybe TRBD2 (5 bases). Germline assignment: CDR1 SGHNT and CDR2 YYREEE (reference sequence). The CDR3 is 12 residues long. V lost 4 bases, J lost 3 bases, and 6 bases lay in between. The CDR3 here is CASSRETDTQYF. Here the CDR3 DNA reads TGTGCCAGCAGCCGGGAAACAGATACGCAGTATTTT.

V usage is TRBV9 and J usage is TRBJ1-1; TRBD1 is a possible D gene (5 bases). Trimming removed 4 bases from V and 0 bases from J, with 13 bases in between. CDR1 SGDLS and CDR2 YYNGEE come from the germline V gene. The CDR3 length is 15 residues. This CDR3 reads CASSSQTVLNTEAFF. The CDR3 DNA reads TGTGCCAGCAGCTCCCAGACAGTTCTGAACACTGAAGCTTTCTTT. Drawing the rest from reference TRBV9 and TRBJ1-1, the complete variable domain is DSGVTQTPKHLITATGQRVTLRCSPRSGDLSVYWYQQSLDQGLQFLIQYYNGEERAKGNILERFSAQQFPDLHSELNLSSLELGDSALYFCASSSQTVLNTEAFFGQGTRLTVV.

The chain joins TRBV2 to TRBJ2-1; 11 bases are a match to TRBD1. Trimming cost V 7 bases and J 8 bases; bases outside gene matches: 10. Germline loops: CDR1 SNHLY, CDR2 FYNNEI. CDR3 size: 15 residues. CDR3 amino acids: CASKAGQGATDEQFF. DNA for the CDR3: TGTGCCAGCAAAGCCGGACAGGGGGCAACCGATGAGCAGTTCTTC.

A few counts support this clone. V usage is TRBV5-4 and J usage is TRBJ2-6; perhaps TRBD1 as D (6 bases). This CDR3 has 16 residues. Trimming pared 4 bases from V and 0 bases from J, leaving 11 bases between. In germline, CDR1 is SGHNT, CDR2 YYREEE (reference sequence). In DNA form, the CDR3 reads TGTGCCAGCAGCCAAGACAGGTACTCTGGGGCCAACGTCCTGACTTTC. Translating gives CASSQDRYSGANVLTF.

This clone was found once. The V and J genes are TRBV18 and TRBJ2-3, with no clear D. Germline values: CDR1 KGHSH, CDR2 LQKENI. CDR3 length: 16 residues. V lost 3 bases and J lost 0, with 13 bases in between. The CDR3, as DNA: TGTGCCAGCTCACCGTTCACAGAAACTAGCACAGATACGCAGTATTTT. It yields the protein CASSPFTETSTDTQYF. Combining the CDR3 with reference TRBV18 and TRBJ2-3 gives the whole variable domain NAGVMQNPRHLVRRRGQEARLRCSPMKGHSHVYWYRQLPEEGLKFMVYLQKENIIDESGMPKERFSAEFPKEGPSILRIQQVVRGDSAAYFCASSPFTETSTDTQYFGPGTRLTVL.

In the case of this clone: A junction end diverges from the germline sequence, so it may reflect a read error. In nucleotides, the CDR3 is TGTGCCAGCAGCATAGCTCAGGGGAAGGAGACCCAGTACTTC. Encoded protein: CASSIAQGKETQYF. The chain carries TRBV7-8 and TRBJ2-5; TRBD1 might be the D (6 bases). CDR3 size: 14 residues. Germline V CDR1 and CDR2: SGHVS, FQNEAQ.

The chain is built from TRBV30 and TRBJ2-5, with 9 bases aligning to TRBD2. TRBJ2-7 matches the DNA end more closely, so the J call is doubtful. Germline V CDR1 and CDR2: GTSNPN, SVGIG (reference sequence). The CDR3 covers 14 residues. The CDR3 DNA sequence: TGTGCCTGGAGGTCTATTAGCGGGAGTTACGAGCAGTACTTC. It codes for CAWRSISGSYEQYF.

DNA for the CDR3: TGCGCCAGCAGCCAGGGACTAGCGGGCTCCTACAATGAGCAGTTCTTC. Protein product: CASSQGLAGSYNEQFF. The rearrangement links TRBV4-3 to TRBJ2-1, with TRBD2 matching over 12 bases. Looked up from germline, CDR1 is LGHNA and CDR2 is YSLEER. The V and J ends lost 3 bases and 0 bases, in that order; junction bases with no gene match: 0. This CDR3 is 16 amino acids long.

This clone was seen only a few times. The chain combines TRBV18 with TRBJ1-5; tentatively, D is TRBD1 (5 bases). Germline CDR1 KGHSH, CDR2 LQKENI. V lost 6 bases, J lost 5 bases, and 8 bases lay in between. The CDR3 extends over 12 amino acids. CDR3 amino acids: CASSSGDQPQHF. CDR3 sequence (DNA): TGTGCCAGCTCCTCGGGGGATCAGCCCCAGCATTTT.

This clone was observed a few times. The chain joins TRBV25-1 to TRBJ1-1; TRBD1 matches at 8 bases. The junction had 11 bases not matched to a gene; V was cut back by 6 bases and J by 2 bases. The CDR3 is 16 residues long. Germline lookup yields CDR1 MGHDK and CDR2 SYGVNS. CDR3 sequence (DNA): TGTGCCAGCAGCTCCATTGTGGGGACAGGAAACACTGAAGCTTTCTTT. It encodes CASSSIVGTGNTEAFF. Looking up the rest from reference TRBV25-1 and TRBJ1-1 gives the full variable domain: EADIYQTPRYLVIGTGKKITLECSQTMGHDKMYWYQQDPGMELHLIHYSYGVNSTEKGDLSSESTVSRIRTEHFPLTLESARPSHTSQYLCASSSIVGTGNTEAFFGQGTRLTVV.

The genes are TRBV27 and TRBJ1-4; 9 bases align to TRBD1. The length of the CDR3 is 15 residues. Germline V CDR1 and CDR2: MNHEY, SMNVEV (reference sequence). J was trimmed by 7 bases and V by 3 bases; bases with no gene match: 6. CDR3 sequence: CASSFRRTGAEKLFF. CDR3 sequence (DNA): TGTGCCAGCAGTTTCCGAAGGACAGGGGCTGAAAAACTGTTTTTT.

The rearrangement joins TRBV6-4 to TRBJ2-1; 14 bases are shared with TRBD2. Unmatched junction bases numbered 14, after V lost 5 bases and J lost 8 bases. The CDR3 runs to 18 residues. Germline lookup yields CDR1 MRHNA and CDR2 SNTAGT. CDR3 amino acids: CASSSRGTSGSVFHEQFF. CDR3 DNA: TGTGCCAGCAGTTCGAGGGGGACTAGCGGGAGCGTGTTCCATGAGCAGTTCTTC.

The rearrangement links TRBV19 to TRBJ1-2; D uncertain. The CDR3 totals 12 residues. The germline V and J ends were trimmed by 5 bases and 4 bases, with 8 bases remaining between them. The V gene's germline CDR1 is LNHDA and CDR2 SQIVND (reference sequence). The CDR3 nucleotides are TGTGCCAGTAGTGCAGTCCTCTATGGCTACACCTTC. This translates into CASSAVLYGYTF.

This chain uses TRBV7-2 with TRBJ2-1, with D maybe TRBD1 (5 bases). The germline V gene has CDR1 SGHTA and CDR2 FQGNSA. Trimming took off 1 base at V and 8 bases at J, with 12 bases between the two ends. This CDR3 is 14 amino acids long. The CDR3 nucleotides read TGTGCCAGCAGCTTAGTCCCTAGGGGTCATGAGCAGTTCTTC. Translated: CASSLVPRGHEQFF. Using reference TRBV7-2 and TRBJ2-1 for the parts outside the CDR3, the full variable domain is GAGVSQSPSNKVTEKGKDVELRCDPISGHTALYWYRQSLGQGLEFLIYFQGNSAPDKSGLPSDRFSAERTGGSVSTLTIQRTQQEDSAVYLCASSLVPRGHEQFFGPGTRLTVL.

The V gene is TRBV28, the J gene TRBJ1-2, with TRBD1 as a possible D gene (5 bases). Germline-derived CDR1 and CDR2 are MDHEN and SYDVKM. This CDR3 is 15 amino acids long. V was trimmed by 4 bases and J by 1 base, leaving 13 bases between them. CDR3 amino acids: CASSSHRPFNYGYTF. CDR3 DNA sequence: TGTGCCAGCAGTTCCCACAGGCCCTTTAACTATGGCTACACCTTC.

This chain joins TRBV6-6 and TRBJ2-2; unclear D gene. Trimming left V 6 bases short and J 1 base short, with 9 bases between. The CDR3 runs to 14 residues. Germline loops: CDR1 MNHNY, CDR2 SVGAGI (reference sequence). As DNA, the CDR3 is TGTGCCAGCAGGACCCCAGGGAACACCGGGGAGCTGTTTTTT. It specifies CASRTPGNTGELFF.

This rearrangement joins TRBV5-1 to TRBJ1-5, with 7 positions matching TRBD1. Trimming removed 2 bases from V and 0 bases from J; junction bases left unmatched: 5. The CDR3 runs 16 residues. Germline V CDR1 and CDR2: SGHRS, YFSETQ. CDR3 amino acids: CASSFGTAGSNQPQHF. The DNA of the CDR3 is TGCGCCAGCAGCTTCGGGACAGCGGGTAGCAATCAGCCCCAGCATTTT.

This chain uses TRBV30 with TRBJ1-6, with D perhaps TRBD1 (5 bases). V was cut by 5 bases and J by 7 bases, with 15 bases left in between. The germline CDR1 and CDR2 sequences are GTSNPN and SVGIG (reference sequence). The CDR3 consists of 14 residues. The CDR3, as DNA: TGTGCCTGGTGGGGGGGAACAAGAAATTCACCCCTCCACTTT. It encodes CAWWGGTRNSPLHF.